These 31 T cell receptor beta chains came from one sample sequenced in a study of blood T cell repertoires in COVID-19. The protocol was immunoSEQ multiplex PCR, while the TCRdb copy is restricted to in-frame clones and leaves out a portion. This table has under 200,000 clones, about 85% appearing once. Material: PBMCs or T cells enriched from blood (not recorded which). The receptors come from a woman aged 40 to 50 in a cohort exposed to, infected with or recovered from COVID-19 (not recorded which).

This clone was found a few times. The chain joins TRBV5-8 to TRBJ2-2; D is possibly TRBD1 (5 bases). Trimming pared 3 bases from V and 4 bases from J, leaving 10 bases between. This CDR3 region has 14 residues. The germline V gene has CDR1 SGHTS and CDR2 YDEGEE. In DNA form, the CDR3 reads TGTGCCAGCAGCTCCCCAGGGTCCACCGGGGAGCTGTTTTTT. Its protein product is CASSSPGSTGELFF.

The chain combines TRBV27 with TRBJ2-1; 7 nucleotides line up with TRBD2. Germline V gene sequence: CDR1 MNHEY, CDR2 SMNVEV (reference sequence). The CDR3 covers 15 residues. After removal of 3 bases from V and 2 bases from J, the junction contained 4 bases not matched to a gene. DNA for the CDR3: TGTGCCAGCAGTTTCAGCGGGATGACCTACAATGAGCAGTTCTTC. It codes for CASSFSGMTYNEQFF.

V is TRBV6-2 or TRBV6-3 and J is TRBJ1-2; 8 bases fit TRBD1. Germline CDR1 MNHEY, CDR2 SVGEGT. The CDR3 consists of 16 residues. V shed 2 bases, J shed 6 bases, and the junction held 11 bases outside the gene matches. CDR3 coding DNA: TGTGCCAGCAGTTACCCCCCCGGACAGGGAACGCATGGCTACACCTTC. Encoded protein: CASSYPPGQGTHGYTF.

Judged by abundance, this clone is medium-sized. The chain combines TRBV2 with TRBJ1-3; D might be TRBD1 (6 bases). Germline V gene sequence: CDR1 SNHLY, CDR2 FYNNEI. V was shortened by 4 bases and J by 4 bases, with 11 bases between the two germline ends. The CDR3 covers 14 residues. CDR3 sequence reads: CASSGTDIGNTIYF. The DNA of the CDR3 is TGTGCCAGCAGTGGGACAGACATAGGAAACACCATATATTTT.

The chain is built from TRBV10-3 and TRBJ2-7, with TRBD1 matching 7 bases. This CDR3 region has 13 residues. Germline V gene sequence: CDR1 ENHRY, CDR2 SYGVKD. With V trimmed by 11 bases and J by 3 bases, 10 bases remained unmatched. As DNA, the CDR3 is TGTGCCGCCCAAGGGGGCCAGGGCTACGAGCAGTACTTC. The encoded protein is CAAQGGQGYEQYF.

The chain joins TRBV11-3 to TRBJ2-2, with TRBD2 matching over 7 bases. This CDR3 region has 17 residues. Trimming at V came to 1 base and at J to 1 base, leaving 6 bases not matched to a gene. Germline CDR1 SGHNT, CDR2 YENEEA. The DNA of the CDR3 is TGTGCCAGCAGCTTAGCCGGCGGGAGCGAGAACACCGGGGAGCTGTTTTTT. Its translation is CASSLAGGSENTGELFF.

The rearrangement links TRBV7-9 to TRBJ1-5; possible D gene TRBD1, 6 bases. The CDR3 consists of 12 residues. The V end lost 3 bases, the J end lost 10 bases, and 10 bases lay between the germline ends. Germline assignment: CDR1 SEHNR and CDR2 FQNEAQ (reference sequence). CDR3 sequence reads: CASSLGDKPQHF. DNA of the CDR3: TGTGCCAGCAGCTTGGGGGACAAACCCCAGCATTTT.

This chain links TRBV11-3 with TRBJ2-7, with 7 positions matching TRBD1. The V segment lost 3 bases and the J segment 4 bases; nucleotides outside the gene matches: 6. This CDR3 region has 14 residues. Germline CDR1 reads SGHNT; CDR2 reads YENEEA. The CDR3 DNA reads as TGTGCCAGCAGCTTGAACACAGGGGATTACGAGCAGTACTTC. This codes for CASSLNTGDYEQYF.

V and J are TRBV29-1 and TRBJ2-1, with 11 positions matching TRBD1. The germline V gene has CDR1 SQVTM and CDR2 ANQGSEA. The V gene end was trimmed by 4 bases and the J gene end by 8 bases; junction bases not matched to a gene: 13. The CDR3 has 16 residues. The CDR3 bases are TGCAGCGTTGTGGGTGGGCCGGGACAGGGGGAGTATGAGCAGTTCTTC. This codes for CSVVGGPGQGEYEQFF.

This chain links TRBV5-1 with TRBJ1-2; 10 nucleotides agree with TRBD1. V gave up 5 bases and J gave up 6 bases; unmatched junction bases: 1. The V gene's germline CDR1 is SGHRS and CDR2 YFSETQ. This CDR3 comprises 12 residues. The CDR3 here is CASRGTGDGYTF. The CDR3 bases are TGCGCCAGCAGGGGGACAGGGGATGGCTACACCTTC.

V gene TRBV27 combines with J gene TRBJ2-7; 7 bases map to TRBD2. V shed 4 bases and J 4 bases; nucleotides not matched to a gene: 4. Germline CDR1 reads MNHEY; CDR2 reads SMNVEV (reference sequence). The CDR3 has 13 amino acids. CDR3 nucleotides: TGTGCCAGCAGTTCCGAGCGGGGTTACGAGCAGTACTTC. Translation: CASSSERGYEQYF.

This chain links TRBV27 with TRBJ1-1, with D possibly being TRBD1 (5 bases). The CDR3 spans 13 residues. V shed 1 base and J shed 3 bases, with 6 bases lying between them. Germline CDR1 is MNHEY and CDR2 is SMNVEV (reference sequence). Here the CDR3 DNA reads TGTGCCAGCAGTTTATGGGGGGACACTGAAGCTTTCTTT. It translates to CASSLWGDTEAFF.

The rearrangement uses TRBV10-3 and TRBJ2-2, with TRBD2 matching 9 bases. The junction had 11 bases not matched to a gene; V was cut back by 3 bases and J by 6 bases. The CDR3 totals 17 residues. Germline CDR1 reads ENHRY; CDR2 reads SYGVKD. The CDR3 here is CAISESAGGGASGELFF. In nucleotides, the CDR3 is TGTGCCATCAGTGAAAGCGCGGGCGGGGGGGCGTCCGGGGAGCTGTTTTTT.

V and J are TRBV5-4 and TRBJ2-7, with 10 bases lining up with TRBD1. Germline assignment: CDR1 SGHNT and CDR2 YYREEE (reference sequence). The CDR3 has 14 residues. V shed 3 bases, J shed 5 bases, and the junction held 5 bases outside the gene matches. The CDR3 coding sequence is TGTGCCAGCAGCTACTCGGGACAGGGGAACGAGCAGTACTTC. Amino acid sequence: CASSYSGQGNEQYF.

The chain uses TRBV11-3 and TRBJ1-2; D possibly corresponds to TRBD1 (5 bases). This CDR3 spans 12 amino acids. Germline CDR1 and CDR2: SGHNT and YENEEA. Trimming shortened V by 1 base and J by 8 bases, and 8 bases separated the two germline ends. The CDR3 loop reads CASSLGGWGYTF. DNA of the CDR3: TGTGCCAGCAGCTTAGGGGGCTGGGGCTACACCTTC.

CDR3 DNA sequence: TGTGCCAGCAGCCTCGGGACTGTCCTAAGGGATGAAAAACTGTTTTTT. Protein: CASSLGTVLRDEKLFF. The chain recombines TRBV7-9 with TRBJ1-4; D is perhaps TRBD1 (5 bases). The CDR3 extends over 16 amino acids. V shed 5 bases and J shed 6 bases, with 19 bases lying between them. Germline V gives CDR1 SEHNR, CDR2 FQNEAQ (reference sequence).

The chain carries TRBV27 and TRBJ1-5, with TRBD1 as a possible D gene (6 bases). Germline V gene data show CDR1 as MNHEY and CDR2 as SMNVEV (reference sequence). V was shortened by 3 bases and J by 3 bases, with 9 bases between the two germline ends. The CDR3 is made up of 14 amino acids. The CDR3 sequence: CASSFGGPNQPQHF. CDR3 nucleotides: TGTGCCAGCAGTTTCGGGGGGCCCAATCAGCCCCAGCATTTT.

The gene calls are TRBV11-2 and TRBJ2-7; D may be TRBD2 (6 bases). Germline CDR1 SGHAT, CDR2 FQNNGV. This CDR3 has 14 residues. V was pared by 6 bases and J by 2 bases, with 14 bases between. This CDR3 reads CASSLGAGAYEQYF. CDR3 sequence (DNA): TGTGCCAGCAGTTTGGGAGCGGGCGCCTACGAGCAGTACTTC.

This sequence joins TRBV11-2 and TRBJ1-1; no definite D call. In germline, CDR1 is SGHAT, CDR2 FQNNGV. The CDR3 has 13 residues. V dropped 0 bases and J dropped 1 base, with 3 bases sitting between them. Written as DNA, the CDR3 is TGTGCCAGCAGCTTAGAACAGAACACTGAAGCTTTCTTT. Amino acids: CASSLEQNTEAFF.

V usage is TRBV28 and J usage is TRBJ1-6, with D tentatively TRBD1 (6 bases). With 3 bases removed from V and 10 bases from J, the gap between germline ends came to 16 bases. The V gene's germline CDR1 is MDHEN and CDR2 SYDVKM. The CDR3 is 15 amino acids. The CDR3 nucleotides are TGTGCCAGCAGTTTTTGGGCAGGGGATGGCTCACCCCTCCACTTT. Residues: CASSFWAGDGSPLHF.

The chain couples TRBV7-2 to TRBJ2-2; no definite D call. The CDR3 loop spans 16 amino acids. Germline V gene data show CDR1 as SGHTA and CDR2 as FQGNSA. V lost 6 bases to trimming and J lost 2 bases, with 16 bases between them. The CDR3 sequence is CASRSSASVNTGELFF. Here the CDR3 DNA reads TGTGCCAGCAGGTCTTCTGCTAGTGTTAACACCGGGGAGCTGTTTTTT. The variable domain in full, completed from reference TRBV7-2 and TRBJ2-2, reads GAGVSQSPSNKVTEKGKDVELRCDPISGHTALYWYRQSLGQGLEFLIYFQGNSAPDKSGLPSDRFSAERTGGSVSTLTIQRTQQEDSAVYLCASRSSASVNTGELFFGEGSRLTVL.

The rearrangement joins TRBV29-1 to TRBJ2-7, with 7 bases fitting TRBD2. The ends lost 3 bases at V and 2 bases at J; junction bases unmatched: 4. Germline CDR1 reads SQVTM; CDR2 reads ANQGSEA. This CDR3 is 13 amino acids long. The CDR3 loop reads CSVEPSGAYEQYF. The CDR3 DNA follows: TGCAGCGTTGAGCCTAGCGGAGCCTACGAGCAGTACTTC.

The J gene is TRBJ1-1, the V gene TRBV5-5, with TRBD1 matching 7 bases. Germline V lookup: CDR1 SGHKS, CDR2 YYEKEE (reference sequence). The CDR3 is 15 amino acids. V was pared by 0 bases and J by 3 bases, with 5 bases of the junction left unmatched. CDR3 DNA: TGTGCCAGCAGCTTGGACGGCAGGGGGTACACTGAAGCTTTCTTT. Encoded protein: CASSLDGRGYTEAFF.

The chain joins TRBV5-1 to TRBJ2-1; 8 bases line up with TRBD2. Trimming removed 0 bases from V and 4 bases from J; junction bases left unmatched: 6. The germline CDR1 and CDR2 sequences are SGHRS and YFSETQ. The CDR3 runs 16 residues. CDR3 sequence: CASSLVTRGVYNEQFF. CDR3 bases: TGCGCCAGCAGCTTGGTAACGCGGGGGGTGTACAATGAGCAGTTCTTC.

The chain links TRBV4-1 to TRBJ2-7; no definite D call. V gave up 1 base and J gave up 0 bases, with 7 bases separating them. CDR1 and CDR2 (germline): MGHRA, YSYEKL. This CDR3 is 14 amino acids long. The CDR3 DNA follows: TGCGCCAGCAGCCAAGTACGGAGCTCCTACGAGCAGTACTTC. Protein sequence: CASSQVRSSYEQYF.

This clone was detected once. The chain has TRBV5-1 and TRBJ2-2; 7 bases are a match to TRBD2. The CDR3 loop spans 17 amino acids. Germline CDR1 SGHRS, CDR2 YFSETQ. With 5 bases clipped from V and 0 bases from J, the junction kept 10 bases outside the gene matches. CDR3 sequence reads: CASRSSGAFANTGELFF. For the CDR3, the DNA is TGCGCCAGCAGGTCGAGCGGGGCGTTCGCGAACACCGGGGAGCTGTTTTTT.

This clone was seen more than once but under ten times. The gene calls are TRBV28 and TRBJ2-2, with D unresolved. Per germline, CDR1 MDHEN and CDR2 SYDVKM. This CDR3 has 14 residues. V dropped 3 bases and J dropped 3 bases, with 8 bases sitting between them. CDR3 sequence reads: CASSFASYTGELFF. CDR3 in DNA: TGTGCCAGCAGTTTCGCGAGTTACACCGGGGAGCTGTTTTTT.

This sequence joins TRBV6-5 and TRBJ1-1; perhaps TRBD1 as D (5 bases). The V gene's germline CDR1 is MNHEY and CDR2 SVGAGI. Trimming removed 0 bases at V and 10 bases at J, with 21 bases between. The length of the CDR3 is 16 residues. CDR3 DNA sequence: TGTGCCAGCAGTTACTCCTCTATGCGGGGGACTAGAGGAGCTTTCTTT. This gives the protein CASSYSSMRGTRGAFF.

The chain employs TRBV28 and TRBJ1-3; a possible D gene is TRBD1 (6 bases). Trimming stripped 4 bases from V and 0 bases from J, with 19 bases between. Germline V lookup: CDR1 MDHEN, CDR2 SYDVKM. The CDR3 loop spans 18 amino acids. CDR3 sequence reads: CASSSPGHGSSSGNTIYF. The CDR3 nucleotides read TGTGCCAGCAGTTCGCCGGGACATGGGAGTTCCTCTGGAAACACCATATATTTT.

The rearrangement links TRBV13 to TRBJ1-1; D remains ambiguous. Germline values: CDR1 PRHDT, CDR2 FYEKMQ (reference sequence). The V and J ends lost 4 bases and 3 bases respectively, with 12 bases between them. The CDR3 contains 14 residues. The CDR3 DNA reads as TGTGCCAGCAGCTCACCCCGGGTCGACACTGAAGCTTTCTTT. Protein: CASSSPRVDTEAFF.

The chain combines TRBV7-9 with TRBJ1-2; D perhaps matches TRBD1 (5 bases). The V end lost 1 base, the J end lost 5 bases, and 17 bases lay between the germline ends. Germline V gene sequence: CDR1 SEHNR, CDR2 FQNEAQ (reference sequence). There are 16 residues in the CDR3. The CDR3: CASSLDMGIRVYGYTF. CDR3 DNA: TGTGCCAGCAGCTTAGATATGGGTATCAGGGTTTATGGCTACACCTTC.